Below, 9 T cell receptor beta chains from the same sample are listed, as sequenced in a study of beta chain features in type 1 diabetes. Their antigens are not known. General study results and limits: People with Type 1 diabetes carried modestly yet significantly shorter TCRB CDR3s in all four CD4+ subsets.

The whole isolated RNA underwent reverse transcription, so sequencing captured expressed TCRB transcripts. Libraries were prepared by immunoSEQ multiplex PCR; TCRdb keeps only in-frame clonotypes and omits some of them. Counted here are about 640,000 clones, 9.5% to 15% occurring once; the ten biggest clones make up more than 0.1%. Sequenced sample: naive CD4+ T cells from blood. These receptors all come from a man aged 30-40 years with type 1 diabetes.

To note about this clone: The same CDR3 also results from other DNA sequences found in this sample. This chain uses TRBV5-1 with TRBJ1-5; tentatively, D is TRBD1 (6 bases). CDR1 is SGHRS and CDR2 is YFSETQ in the germline V gene. The CDR3 sequence is 15 residues long. Trimming took 0 bases from V and 6 from J, leaving 13 bases between them. The CDR3 DNA follows: TGCGCCAGCAGCTTGGCCGGGGGCGCGGGTCAGCCCCAGCATTTT. It encodes CASSLAGGAGQPQHF.

This clone was seen a few times. J is TRBJ2-5 and V is TRBV29-1; no definite D call. CDR3 length: 13 residues. V lost 5 bases to trimming and J lost 2 bases, with 12 bases between them. Germline loops: CDR1 SQVTM, CDR2 ANQGSEA. CDR3 in DNA: TGCAGCGTTCGCCGGGTCGGGCAAGAGACCCAGTACTTC. Protein product: CSVRRVGQETQYF. Using reference TRBV29-1 and TRBJ2-5 for the parts outside the CDR3, the full variable domain is SAVISQKPSRDICQRGTSLTIQCQVDSQVTMMFWYRQQPGQSLTLIATANQGSEATYESGFVIDKFPISRPNLTFSTLTVSNMSPEDSSIYLCSVRRVGQETQYFGPGTRLLVL.

This chain connects TRBV19 to TRBJ2-4; TRBD2 might be the D (5 bases). Germline assignment: CDR1 LNHDA and CDR2 SQIVND (reference sequence). CDR3 length: 18 amino acids. Trimming stripped 1 base from V and 0 bases from J, with 16 bases between. The CDR3 bases are TGTGCCAGTAGTATAGGCCCGGACGGGATACTAGCCAAAAACATTCAGTACTTC. It codes for CASSIGPDGILAKNIQYF.

This clone has a handful of counts. The rearrangement uses TRBV7-2 and TRBJ1-6, with unresolved D. The CDR3 is made up of 16 amino acids. Between the trimmed V and J ends, which lost 1 base and 2 bases, there was a span of 9 bases. Germline V lookup: CDR1 SGHTA, CDR2 FQGNSA. The CDR3 spells CASSLGMGPYNSPLHF. In DNA, the CDR3 is TGTGCCAGCAGCTTAGGCATGGGTCCCTATAATTCACCCCTCCACTTT. Complete variable domain (other parts from reference TRBV7-2 and TRBJ1-6): GAGVSQSPSNKVTEKGKDVELRCDPISGHTALYWYRQSLGQGLEFLIYFQGNSAPDKSGLPSDRFSAERTGGSVSTLTIQRTQQEDSAVYLCASSLGMGPYNSPLHFGNGTRLTVT.

This clone has just a few counts. The rearrangement links TRBV6-6 to TRBJ2-3; D is unclear. CDR3 length: 12 residues. Trimming took off 2 bases at V and 4 bases at J, with 4 bases between the two ends. Germline lookup yields CDR1 MNHNY and CDR2 SVGAGI (reference sequence). The CDR3 region has the DNA TGTGCCAGCAGTTACCCCGCAGATACGCAGTATTTT. This gives the protein CASSYPADTQYF.

The chain uses TRBV7-9 and TRBJ2-7; D is unclear. This CDR3 region has 15 residues. V shed 3 bases and J shed 0 bases, with 12 bases lying between them. Germline V gives CDR1 SEHNR, CDR2 FQNEAQ (reference sequence). CDR3 amino acids: CASSFTALSSYEQYF. Here the CDR3 DNA reads TGTGCCAGCAGCTTCACAGCTCTAAGCTCCTACGAGCAGTACTTC.

The J gene is TRBJ1-5, the V gene TRBV29-1; 9 bases line up with TRBD1. The CDR3 consists of 14 residues. CDR1 and CDR2 (germline): SQVTM, ANQGSEA. Losses at the gene ends were 7 bases for V and 1 base for J; bases not matched to a gene: 5. The CDR3 DNA sequence: TGCAGCGCTTCGACAGGGGGGAGCAATCAGCCCCAGCATTTT. Protein product: CSASTGGSNQPQHF.

CDR3 residues: CAISESRVGGGNYEQYF. CDR3 in DNA: TGTGCCATCAGTGAGTCACGGGTCGGCGGGGGGAACTACGAGCAGTACTTC. The chain has TRBV10-3 and TRBJ2-7; 8 nucleotides match TRBD2. The V gene's germline CDR1 is ENHRY and CDR2 SYGVKD. The CDR3 covers 17 residues. After removal of 0 bases from V and 3 bases from J, the junction contained 10 bases not matched to a gene.

The V call is TRBV5-1, the J call TRBJ2-3; D is ambiguous. Germline CDR1 reads SGHRS; CDR2 reads YFSETQ. The CDR3 is 15 amino acids. Trimming pared 4 bases from V and 3 bases from J, leaving 15 bases between. The CDR3 DNA follows: TGCGCCAGCAGCCCAGGCGGAAGCCTAACAGATACGCAGTATTTT. This codes for CASSPGGSLTDTQYF.